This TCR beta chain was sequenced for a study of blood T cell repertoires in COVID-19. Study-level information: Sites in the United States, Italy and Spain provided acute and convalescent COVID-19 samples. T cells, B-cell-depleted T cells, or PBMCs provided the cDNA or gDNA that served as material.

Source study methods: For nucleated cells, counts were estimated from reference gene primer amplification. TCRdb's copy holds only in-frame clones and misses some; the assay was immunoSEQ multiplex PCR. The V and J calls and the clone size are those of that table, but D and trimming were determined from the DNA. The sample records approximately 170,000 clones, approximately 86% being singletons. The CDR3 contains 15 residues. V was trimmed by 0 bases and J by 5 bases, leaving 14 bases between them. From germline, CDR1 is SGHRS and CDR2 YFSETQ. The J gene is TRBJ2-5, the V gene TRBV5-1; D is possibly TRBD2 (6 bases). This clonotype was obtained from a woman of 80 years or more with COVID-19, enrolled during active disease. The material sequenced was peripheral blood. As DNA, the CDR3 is TGCGCCAGCAGCTTGGGGGCGGGGCGTATTGAGACCCAGTACTTC. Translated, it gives CASSLGAGRIETQYF.